This TCR beta chain stems from a study of blood T cell repertoires in COVID-19. The wider study: From the United States, Italy and Spain came samples of acute and convalescent COVID-19. Sources were T cells, B-cell-depleted T cells, or PBMCs; the material itself was cDNA or gDNA.

This clone has a count of ten or more. As originally analysed: Counts of nucleated cells, estimated from reference gene primer amplification, were obtained. Sequenced by immunoSEQ multiplex PCR; TCRdb stores in-frame clones only, minus some. V and J calls and clone size come straight from that table; D and trimming were deduced from the DNA. Of 140,000 to 150,000 clones detected, roughly 81% appear once; the ten largest clones hold roughly 8%. This CDR3 contains 13 residues. Trimming removed 2 bases at V and 7 bases at J, with 11 bases between. Germline V gene sequence: CDR1 MNHEY, CDR2 SVGEGT. The receptor's source is a human donor with acute or convalescent COVID-19. The donor label of this sample is uncertain. The J gene is TRBJ1-1, the V gene TRBV6-2 or TRBV6-3; the D gene is possibly TRBD1 (6 bases). Sequencing input: peripheral blood. This CDR3 is CASSYRTDYEAFF. The CDR3 DNA follows: TGTGCCAGCAGTTACCGGACAGACTATGAAGCTTTCTTT.